A single T cell receptor (beta chain) is shown here with its context. Its specific antigen is unknown. It has no much larger one-base neighbor in the sample; base qualities were not kept. The sample's time point, from its label and the paper: about 28 days (+/-7) after the second vaccine dose. The intended sense of this specimen's treatment or condition label: meningococcal conjugate vaccine given as trial control. Vaccinee samples came from UK trials COV001 and COV002, including a single-blind randomized controlled phase 2/3 trial of AZD1222 (ChAdOx1 nCoV-19) in healthy adults. For TCRbeta chain sequencing, PBMC samples were collected from trial participants at day 0 and at day 28 after the second dose. The record originates from a study of T cell responses to AZD1222 COVID-19 vaccine (dated by TCRdb to about 2021). Regarding the study in general: TCR sequencing was performed for about 250 trial participants, of whom some 200 were given two doses of AZD1222 and around 25 were given two doses of MenACWY control vaccine. Trial participants were enrolled into age subgroups of 18-55, 56-69 and 70-plus years, which contained 148, 28 and 57 TCR-sequenced participants, respectively. Points the paper makes about the study in general: Because no day 14 peak-response samples were available, the repertoires could be characterized only after the peak T cell response. After two AZD1222 doses, spike-specific TCR breadth and depth were significantly higher than at day 0 and than in MenACWY recipients. Most participants were white British and females outnumbered males, and the authors suggested that clonal diversity may have been underestimated. Vaccine-associated CD4 TCRs spanned the whole spike protein, with dominant responses in regions 160-218 and 743-854. Reportedly, almost half of the unique spike-specific TCRs recognized epitopes lying outside the regions that are mutated in the B.1.351 and B.1.1.7 variants. In the small 56-69-year group, the increase in depth fell short of significance, most likely because of low power. Conclusions about previously exposed vaccinees were limited because only six or seven AZD1222 recipients were SARS-CoV-2 seropositive at baseline.

The CDR3 regions of human TCRbeta chains were analyzed by immunosequencing. The authors processed their data as follows. TCRs in the repertoires were matched against a reference library of SARS-CoV-2-specific TCRs that had been generated with the MIRA antigen-specificity platform. Breadth was defined as the fraction of unique TCRs that were SARS-CoV-2-associated. Depth was defined as the fraction of total T cells that were SARS-CoV-2-associated. Using the MIRA data, every spike-specific TCR was mapped to the spike region that the TCR reacted to and assigned to either a CD4 or a CD8 class. Log10-transformed breadth and depth values were compared by one-way ANOVA with Sidak's multiple comparisons tests. TCRdb obtained this table from immuneACCESS and retained in-frame rearrangements with V and J assigned. These tables miss some clones; where compared with another copy, unresolved V genes account for less than half of the shortfall, and the remainder is unexplained. That table gives V, J and clone size, and the DNA gave D and trimming. The sample table records fewer than 85,000 clones; approximately 90% of these occur just once. The top ten clones comprise 4.8% of the sample.

The CDR3 covers 13 residues, taking in both the cysteine and the phenylalanine. Of the read, only the CDR3 DNA is kept; its 39 bases are in frame from base 1. CDR1 SGHKS and CDR2 YYEKEE were looked up in the germline V gene (reference sequence). V drops 4 bases and J drops 1 base, leaving 8 bases in between. The rearranged chain carries TRBV5-5 and TRBJ2-5, with a weak D call of TRBD2 (6 bases match). The source material was peripheral blood, sampled 28 days after the second dose of the MenACWY control vaccine. The TCR comes from an adult who received the MenACWY meningococcal vaccine as a control. The DNA sequence follows: TGTGCCAGCAGCCCCGGGGGCCAAGAGACCCAGTACTTC. It encodes CASSPGGQETQYF.